Below are 15 T cell receptor beta chains sequenced from a single sample in a study of CD8 T cells in ankylosing spondylitis. TCRdb fed the 5' RACE reads into MiXCR, producing one record per CDR3 protein. The profile shows 250,000 to 400,000 distinct CDR3 sequences, 11% of them singletons. Specimen: blood, either unsorted or a sorted T cell fraction (not recorded which). These receptors originate from a female donor with ankylosing spondylitis or in good health (not recorded which).

This clonotype was picked up many times. V gene TRBV5-1 combines with J gene TRBJ2-1; no definite D call. Germline V gives CDR1 SGHRS, CDR2 YFSETQ. The CDR3 consists of 12 residues. V was pared by 0 bases and J by 15 bases, with 13 bases between. CDR3 protein: CASSLEGRRWFF. CDR3 sequence (DNA): TGCGCCAGCAGCTTGGAGGGTAGGCGTTGGTTCTTC.

This clonotype came up a few times. The V and J genes are TRBV4-2 and TRBJ1-2; TRBD1 matches 7 bases. V lost 5 bases and J lost 4; bases outside the gene matches: 10. The germline V gene encodes CDR1 LGHNA and CDR2 YNFKEQ. CDR3 length equals 15 residues. CDR3: CASSSPDSGGYGYTF. The CDR3 DNA sequence: TGTGCCAGCAGCTCACCGGACTCAGGGGGCTATGGCTACACCTTC.

This clonotype was seen at least ten times. The V call is TRBV20-1, the J call TRBJ1-2, with D possibly matching TRBD1 (5 bases). The CDR3 is 14 residues long. Trimming removed 6 bases from V and 4 bases from J, with 18 bases in between. Germline loops: CDR1 DFQATT, CDR2 SNEGSKA (reference sequence). The CDR3 region is CSAPHFRVGYGYTF. Here the CDR3 DNA reads TGCAGTGCCCCTCATTTCAGGGTTGGCTATGGCTACACCTTC.

This clonotype has just a few counts. The rearrangement joins TRBV28 to TRBJ2-2; D not resolved. The germline V and J ends were trimmed by 3 bases and 3 bases, with 11 bases remaining between them. The CDR3 contains 15 residues. CDR1 is MDHEN and CDR2 is SYDVKM in the germline V gene. In nucleotides, the CDR3 is TGTGCCAGCAGTTTCACCTCCTTCGACACCGGGGAGCTGTTTTTT. Translated, it gives CASSFTSFDTGELFF.

The sample holds many counts of this clonotype. The J gene is TRBJ1-4, the V gene TRBV15; D remains unclear. Germline assignment: CDR1 LNHNV and CDR2 YYDKDF (reference sequence). Trimming took 1 base from V and 8 from J, leaving 8 bases between them. The CDR3 covers 13 residues. CDR3 sequence: CATSRGFQEKLFF. The CDR3 nucleotides read TGTGCCACCAGCAGAGGGTTTCAGGAAAAACTGTTTTTT.

This clonotype came up a few times. The J gene is TRBJ2-3, the V gene TRBV7-6, with D perhaps TRBD1 or TRBD2 (5 bases each). With 3 bases removed from V and 0 bases from J, the gap between germline ends came to 19 bases. The CDR3 covers 18 residues. CDR1 and CDR2 (germline): SGHVS, FNYEAQ. The CDR3 DNA is TGTGCCAGCAGCTTTGGGACCTCTACCGGTCCTAGCACAGATACGCAGTATTTT. The encoded protein is CASSFGTSTGPSTDTQYF.

This clonotype was counted ten times or more. The chain uses TRBV29-1 and TRBJ2-6; the match to TRBD1 covers 8 bases. The J segment lost 0 bases and the V segment lost 5 bases, leaving 3 bases of the junction unmatched. Germline-derived CDR1 and CDR2 are SQVTM and ANQGSEA. This CDR3 comprises 15 residues. The CDR3 DNA follows: TGCAGCGTTCTCCAGGGGGCCTCTGGGGCCAACGTCCTGACTTTC. Encoded protein: CSVLQGASGANVLTF.

This clonotype was seen at least ten times. The gene calls are TRBV27 and TRBJ1-1, with D unclear. Germline-derived CDR1 and CDR2 are MNHEY and SMNVEV (reference sequence). The germline V and J ends were trimmed by 3 bases and 7 bases, with 18 bases remaining between them. The CDR3 extends over 15 amino acids. The DNA of the CDR3 is TGTGCCAGCAGTTTGGCCGGGTCCCCAATAGGTGAAGCTTTCTTT. Protein product: CASSLAGSPIGEAFF.

The J gene is TRBJ2-3, the V gene TRBV6-2 or TRBV6-3; D perhaps matches TRBD2 (6 bases). V was pared by 0 bases and J by 2 bases, with 18 bases between. CDR3 size: 18 residues. CDR1 is MNHEY, CDR2 SVGEGT, per germline. CDR3 in DNA: TGTGCCAGCAGTTACTCCGTGTTTGGAGGGAGCATCACAGATACGCAGTATTTT. It yields the protein CASSYSVFGGSITDTQYF.

This clonotype was found a few times. This chain joins TRBV2 and TRBJ2-2; D call uncertain. Germline-derived CDR1 and CDR2 are SNHLY and FYNNEI. Deletions cut 10 bases from V and 3 bases from J, with 18 bases between. The CDR3 sequence is 15 residues long. The CDR3 nucleotides are TGTGCCATCAAGGTACTCCAATCCCACACCGGGGAGCTGTTTTTT. Its translation is CAIKVLQSHTGELFF.

Notes on this clonotype: Being one base from a much bigger clone, this may be a read error. V gene TRBV20-1 combines with J gene TRBJ1-6, with a weak D call TRBD1 (5 bases). This CDR3 has 13 residues. Germline V gives CDR1 DFQATT, CDR2 SNEGSKA (reference sequence). Deletions cut 6 bases from V and 8 bases from J, with 14 bases between. This CDR3 reads CSAWDLRDSPLHF. The CDR3 DNA sequence: TGCAGTGCATGGGACCTGCGGGATTCACCCCTCCACTTT.

The chain joins TRBV3-1 to TRBJ2-3; the D gene is possibly TRBD2 (5 bases). The CDR3 is 16 amino acids. Trimming took off 0 bases at V and 2 bases at J, with 12 bases between the two ends. Germline values: CDR1 LGHDT, CDR2 YNNKEL (reference sequence). The CDR3 spells CASSQDMERYTDTQYF. Written as DNA, the CDR3 is TGTGCCAGCAGCCAAGATATGGAGCGGTACACAGATACGCAGTATTTT.

This clonotype occurred many times. V gene TRBV11-2 combines with J gene TRBJ2-3; 13 nucleotides match TRBD2. The CDR3 extends over 18 amino acids. Germline assignment: CDR1 SGHAT and CDR2 FQNNGV. The trim removed 5 bases at V and 5 bases at J, leaving 13 bases unmatched. The CDR3 region is CASSPDFGLAGEVDTQYF. The CDR3 nucleotides are TGTGCCAGCAGCCCAGACTTCGGACTAGCGGGGGAAGTAGATACGCAGTATTTT. Together with reference TRBV11-2 and TRBJ2-3, the CDR3 gives the full variable domain: EAGVAQSPRYKIIEKRQSVAFWCNPISGHATLYWYQQILGQGPKLLIQFQNNGVVDDSQLPKDRFSAERLKGVDSTLKIQPAKLEDSAVYLCASSPDFGLAGEVDTQYFGPGTRLTVL.

This clonotype was detected ten times or more. The chain's CDR3 is CATSNRGTAQPQHF. CDR3 coding DNA: TGTGCCACCAGCAACCGGGGGACGGCTCAGCCCCAGCATTTT. The V call is TRBV15, the J call TRBJ1-5; D might be TRBD1 (5 bases). The CDR3 extends over 14 amino acids. Germline lookup yields CDR1 LNHNV and CDR2 YYDKDF (reference sequence). Trimming pared 4 bases from V and 6 bases from J, leaving 13 bases between.

This clonotype was counted at least ten times. This rearrangement joins TRBV7-2 to TRBJ2-1; maybe TRBD1 (5 bases). The CDR3 is made up of 15 amino acids. V was clipped by 7 bases and J by 4 bases, with 17 bases between them. Germline V lookup: CDR1 SGHTA, CDR2 FQGNSA. The CDR3 DNA sequence: TGTGCCAGCACCTTCGAAGGGGTAGGGTACAATGAGCAGTTCTTC. As protein: CASTFEGVGYNEQFF.